The T cell receptor (beta chain) described here comes from a study of blood T cell repertoires in COVID-19. Study in general: Acute-phase and convalescent COVID-19 samples originated in the United States, Italy and Spain. The cDNA or gDNA used as material had been derived from T cells, B-cell-depleted T cells, or PBMCs.

V was shortened by 5 bases and J by 3 bases, with 14 bases between the two germline ends. CDR1 is SGHNT, CDR2 YYREEE, per germline (reference sequence). CDR3 size: 15 residues. Original data processing: Estimates of nucleated cell counts were drawn from the amplification of reference gene primers. Method: immunoSEQ multiplex PCR; TCRdb's copy keeps in-frame clones and lacks some. That table supplies the V and J calls and clone size; D and trimming were determined from the DNA. Of about 340,000 clones listed, approximately 89% were seen once; the top ten hold around 3.5%. The rearrangement links TRBV5-4 to TRBJ2-2; D is perhaps TRBD1 (6 bases). The TCR sequence derives from a woman between 18 and 29 years old who had recovered from COVID-19. The sample was peripheral blood. CDR3 coding DNA: TGTGCCAGCAGAATACAGGGAGCGGACACCGGGGAGCTGTTTTTT. Translated, it gives CASRIQGADTGELFF.